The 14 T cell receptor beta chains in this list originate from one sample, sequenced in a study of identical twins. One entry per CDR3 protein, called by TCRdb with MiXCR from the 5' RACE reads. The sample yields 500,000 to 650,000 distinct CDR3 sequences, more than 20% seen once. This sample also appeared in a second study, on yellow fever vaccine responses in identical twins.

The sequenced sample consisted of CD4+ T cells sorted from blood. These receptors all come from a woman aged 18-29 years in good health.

CDR3 DNA sequence: TGTGCCAGCAGCCACCCACCGACCGTAGCGGGTGACACCGGGGAGCTGTTTTTT. It is translated as CASSHPPTVAGDTGELFF. The chain combines TRBV4-2 with TRBJ2-2; 7 bases line up with TRBD2. Germline V gene lookup returns CDR1 LGHNA and CDR2 YNFKEQ. CDR3 size: 18 residues. J lost 3 bases, V lost 3 bases, and 13 bases had no gene match.

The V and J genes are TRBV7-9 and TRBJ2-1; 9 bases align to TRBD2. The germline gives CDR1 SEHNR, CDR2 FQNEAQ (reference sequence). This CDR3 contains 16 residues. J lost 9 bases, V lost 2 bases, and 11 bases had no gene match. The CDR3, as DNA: TGTGCCAGCAGCTTAAGGGGACTAGCCCTCGGTGGTGAGCAGTTCTTC. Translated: CASSLRGLALGGEQFF.

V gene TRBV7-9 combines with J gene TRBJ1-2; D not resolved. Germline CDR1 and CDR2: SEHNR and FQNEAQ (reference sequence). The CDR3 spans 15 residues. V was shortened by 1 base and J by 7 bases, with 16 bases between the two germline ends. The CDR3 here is CASSLVRWQEAGYTF. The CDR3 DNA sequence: TGTGCCAGCAGCTTAGTCCGGTGGCAGGAAGCTGGCTACACCTTC.

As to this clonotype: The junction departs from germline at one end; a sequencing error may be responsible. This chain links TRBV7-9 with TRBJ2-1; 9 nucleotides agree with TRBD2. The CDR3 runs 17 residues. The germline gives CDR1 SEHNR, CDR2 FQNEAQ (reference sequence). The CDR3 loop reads CASSLDGGGRAYNEQFF. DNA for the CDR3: TGTGCCAGCAGCCTAGACGGCGGCGGGAGGGCCTATAATGAGCAGTTCTTC.

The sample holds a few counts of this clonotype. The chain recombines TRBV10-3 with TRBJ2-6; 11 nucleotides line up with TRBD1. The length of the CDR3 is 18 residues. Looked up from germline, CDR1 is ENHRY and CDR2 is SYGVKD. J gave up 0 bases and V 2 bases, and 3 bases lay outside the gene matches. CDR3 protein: CAISERTGGFSGANVLTF. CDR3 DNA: TGTGCCATCAGTGAGAGGACAGGGGGCTTCTCTGGGGCCAACGTCCTGACTTTC.

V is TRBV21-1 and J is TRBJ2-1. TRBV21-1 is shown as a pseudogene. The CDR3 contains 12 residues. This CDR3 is CASTPNNNEQFF. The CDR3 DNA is TGTGCCAGCACCCCGAACAACAATGAGCAGTTCTTC.

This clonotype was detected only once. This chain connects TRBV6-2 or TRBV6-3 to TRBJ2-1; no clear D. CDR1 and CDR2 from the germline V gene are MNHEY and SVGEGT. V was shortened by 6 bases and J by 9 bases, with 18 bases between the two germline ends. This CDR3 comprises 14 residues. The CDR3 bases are TGTGCCAGCAGCCACCCCCCGAACATAGCTGAGCAGTTCTTC. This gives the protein CASSHPPNIAEQFF.

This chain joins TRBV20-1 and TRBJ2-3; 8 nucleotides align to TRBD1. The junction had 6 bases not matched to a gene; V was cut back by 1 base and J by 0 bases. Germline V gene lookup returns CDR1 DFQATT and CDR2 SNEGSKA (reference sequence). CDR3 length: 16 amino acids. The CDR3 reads CSARGGTGSSTDTQYF. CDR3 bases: TGCAGTGCTAGAGGGGGGACAGGATCTAGCACAGATACGCAGTATTTT.

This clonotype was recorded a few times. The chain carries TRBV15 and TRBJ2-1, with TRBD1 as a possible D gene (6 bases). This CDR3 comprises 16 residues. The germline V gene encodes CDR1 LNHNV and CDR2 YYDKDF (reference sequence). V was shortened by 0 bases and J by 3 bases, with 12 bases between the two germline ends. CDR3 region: CATSRELTDSYNEQFF. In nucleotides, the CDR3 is TGTGCCACCAGCAGAGAATTGACGGACAGCTACAATGAGCAGTTCTTC.

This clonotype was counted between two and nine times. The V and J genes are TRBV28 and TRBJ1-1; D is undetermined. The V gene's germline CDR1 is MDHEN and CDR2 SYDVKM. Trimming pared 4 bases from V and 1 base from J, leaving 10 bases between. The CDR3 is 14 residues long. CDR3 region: CASSSQLRNTEAFF. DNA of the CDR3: TGTGCCAGCAGTTCCCAACTCAGGAACACTGAAGCTTTCTTT.

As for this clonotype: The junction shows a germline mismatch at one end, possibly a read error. CDR3 DNA sequence: TGCTGTGCTAGAGACCCTAGGTTTAGCGGGTCCGAGGGGAGTGAGCAGTTCTTC. Encoded protein: CCARDPRFSGSEGSEQFF. The chain recombines TRBV20-1 with TRBJ2-1; 7 bases align to TRBD2. The length of the CDR3 is 18 residues. From germline, CDR1 is DFQATT and CDR2 SNEGSKA (reference sequence).

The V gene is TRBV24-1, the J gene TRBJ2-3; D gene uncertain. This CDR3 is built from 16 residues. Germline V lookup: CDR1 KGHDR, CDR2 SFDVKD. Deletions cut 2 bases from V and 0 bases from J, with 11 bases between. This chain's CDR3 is CATSDWLGKSTDTQYF. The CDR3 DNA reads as TGTGCCACCAGTGATTGGCTAGGGAAGAGCACAGATACGCAGTATTTT.

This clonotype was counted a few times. The CDR3 sequence: CAISPDGLLTYEQYV. The CDR3 DNA reads TGTGCCATCAGCCCGGACGGACTACTAACCTACGAGCAGTACGTC. The genes are TRBV10-3 and TRBJ2-7; D possibly corresponds to TRBD2 (6 bases). There are 15 residues in the CDR3. The V and J ends lost 6 bases and 2 bases respectively, with 17 bases between them. Germline V gives CDR1 ENHRY, CDR2 SYGVKD.

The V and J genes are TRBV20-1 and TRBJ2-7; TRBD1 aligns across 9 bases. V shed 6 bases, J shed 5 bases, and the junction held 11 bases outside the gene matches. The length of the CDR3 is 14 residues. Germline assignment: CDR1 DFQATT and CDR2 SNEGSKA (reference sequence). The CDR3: CSARNWDRVDEQYF. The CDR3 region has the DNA TGCAGTGCCAGGAACTGGGACAGGGTAGACGAGCAGTACTTC.